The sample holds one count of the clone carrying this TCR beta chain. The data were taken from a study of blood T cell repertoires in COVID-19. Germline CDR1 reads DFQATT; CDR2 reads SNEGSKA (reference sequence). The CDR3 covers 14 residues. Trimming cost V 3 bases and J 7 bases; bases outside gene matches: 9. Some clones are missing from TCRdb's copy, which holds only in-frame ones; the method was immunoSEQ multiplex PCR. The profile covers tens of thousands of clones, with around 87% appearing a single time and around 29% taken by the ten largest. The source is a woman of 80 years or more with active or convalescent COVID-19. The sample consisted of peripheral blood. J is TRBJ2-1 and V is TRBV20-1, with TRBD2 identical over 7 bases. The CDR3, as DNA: TGCAGTGCTAGTGCGGCGGGGGTTATGAATGAGCAGTTCTTC. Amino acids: CSASAAGVMNEQFF.